The rows below give T cell receptor beta chains drawn from one sample of a study of beta chain features in type 1 diabetes. Profiling relied on immunoSEQ multiplex PCR, and the TCRdb table lists in-frame clones only, not all of them. Counted here are a few hundred thousand clones, 13% to 15% occurring once; the ten biggest clones make up under 0.02%. Sample: naive CD4+ T cells from blood. The receptors shown here come from a young man with type 1 diabetes. Each CDR3 is given with its conserved first and last residue. The order of the fields is CDR3 DNA, CDR3 protein, D gene, J gene, V gene, clone size. A D gene is named only where the DNA matches it firmly. Size values are once, few and many counts, or a class for expanded clones, and some rows have none.

CDR3 DNA: TGTGCCAGCAGCCAAGTATCCAGGGCCGGGCTAACAGATACGCAGTATTTT
CDR3 protein: CASSQVSRAGLTDTQYF
D gene: NA
J gene: TRBJ2-3
V gene: TRBV4-2
clone size: few

CDR3 DNA: TGTGCCAGCAGCTTGGGAGCAAGGACAGTCTCCTACGAGCAGTACTTC
CDR3 protein: CASSLGARTVSYEQYF
D gene: NA
J gene: TRBJ2-7
V gene: TRBV5-4
clone size: NA

CDR3 DNA: TGCGCCAGCAGCTTTGGGGACAGAAACAATGAGCAGTTCTTC
CDR3 protein: CASSFGDRNNEQFF
D gene: TRBD1
J gene: TRBJ2-1
V gene: TRBV5-1
clone size: few

CDR3 DNA: TGTGCCAGCAGCTGGGGGGGCAGCACAGATACGCAGTATTTT
CDR3 protein: CASSWGGSTDTQYF
D gene: NA
J gene: TRBJ2-3
V gene: TRBV5-4
clone size: NA

CDR3 DNA: TGTGCCAGCAGTCGCCTGGAGGGGCAGACGATGAACACTGAAGCTTTCTTT
CDR3 protein: CASSRLEGQTMNTEAFF
D gene: NA
J gene: TRBJ1-1
V gene: TRBV13
clone size: NA

CDR3 DNA: TGTGCCAGCAAGGCGGGGCCCTACGAGCAGTACTTC
CDR3 protein: CASKAGPYEQYF
D gene: NA
J gene: TRBJ2-7
V gene: TRBV6-1
clone size: few

CDR3 DNA: TGTGCCAGCAGCTCCAACCCGGGGGGGTCGGCGAACATTCAGTACTTC
CDR3 protein: CASSSNPGGSANIQYF
D gene: TRBD2
J gene: TRBJ2-4
V gene: TRBV5-4
clone size: NA

CDR3 DNA: TGTGCCAGCAGCTTGGGTGGCGGGAGCTCCTACAATGAGCAGTTCTTC
CDR3 protein: CASSLGGGSSYNEQFF
D gene: TRBD2
J gene: TRBJ2-1
V gene: TRBV5-4
clone size: NA

CDR3 DNA: TGTGCCAGCAGCGATCTCTCGCGTTACAATGAGCAGTTCTTC
CDR3 protein: CASSDLSRYNEQFF
D gene: NA
J gene: TRBJ2-1
V gene: TRBV5-6
clone size: NA

CDR3 DNA: TGTGCCAGCAGTTACTTAGCGGGAGGGCCTGGGGAGCTGTTTTTT
CDR3 protein: CASSYLAGGPGELFF
D gene: TRBD2
J gene: TRBJ2-2
V gene: TRBV6-6
clone size: NA

CDR3 DNA: TGTGCCAGCAGTTTGCCAGGGGAAGAGACCCAGTACTTC
CDR3 protein: CASSLPGEETQYF
D gene: NA
J gene: TRBJ2-5
V gene: TRBV28
clone size: NA

CDR3 DNA: TGTGCCAGTAACGGGGTAGACGCGAACACCGGGGAGCTGTTTTTT
CDR3 protein: CASNGVDANTGELFF
D gene: NA
J gene: TRBJ2-2
V gene: TRBV19
clone size: NA

CDR3 DNA: TGTGCCAGCAGTTTGAACAGGGGGGGCGAGCAGTACTTC
CDR3 protein: CASSLNRGGEQYF
D gene: NA
J gene: TRBJ2-7
V gene: TRBV27
clone size: few

CDR3 DNA: TGCGCCAGCAGCGAGTTTTTGGACTCCTACTACAATGAGCAGTTCTTC
CDR3 protein: CASSEFLDSYYNEQFF
D gene: NA
J gene: TRBJ2-1
V gene: TRBV10-1
clone size: NA

CDR3 DNA: TGTGCCATCAGACTAGCGGGAGAGAACACAGATACGCAGTATTTT
CDR3 protein: CAIRLAGENTDTQYF
D gene: TRBD2
J gene: TRBJ2-3
V gene: TRBV10-3
clone size: few

CDR3 DNA: TGTGCCAGTAGCAGTTTGGGCAGGGGCCTAGAGACCCAGTACTTC
CDR3 protein: CASSSLGRGLETQYF
D gene: NA
J gene: TRBJ2-5
V gene: TRBV19
clone size: NA